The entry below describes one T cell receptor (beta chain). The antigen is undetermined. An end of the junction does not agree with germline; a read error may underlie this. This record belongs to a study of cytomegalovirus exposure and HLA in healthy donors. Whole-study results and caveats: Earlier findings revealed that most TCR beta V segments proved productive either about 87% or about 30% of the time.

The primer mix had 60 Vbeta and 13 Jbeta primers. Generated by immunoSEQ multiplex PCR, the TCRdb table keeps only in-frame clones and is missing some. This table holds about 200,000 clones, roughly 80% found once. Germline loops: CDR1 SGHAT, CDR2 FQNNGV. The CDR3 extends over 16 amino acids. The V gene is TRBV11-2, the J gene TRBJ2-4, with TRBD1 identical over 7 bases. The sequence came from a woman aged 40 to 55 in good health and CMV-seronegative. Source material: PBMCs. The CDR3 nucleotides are TGTGCCAGCAGCCTAGACAGGGTTACATGGGGTGACATTCAGTACTTC. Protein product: CASSLDRVTWGDIQYF.